This T cell receptor (beta chain) emerged from a study of regulatory T cells in long-lasting Graves disease. There are 15 residues in the CDR3. Germline-derived CDR1 and CDR2 are LNHDA and SQIVND (reference sequence). Trimming took 3 bases from V and 5 from J; bases not matched to a gene: 5. Arm-PCR with iRepertoire HTBI primers amplified the CDR3 regions for these TCR beta libraries. Each CDR3 protein gets one entry after TCRdb re-called the multiplex PCR reads with MiXCR. The data show about 460,000 distinct CDR3 sequences, with around a fifth seen just once and less than 15% held by the top ten. General observations from the study: Persistent disease preferred TRBV28, TRBJ1-2 and TRBJ2-5. Peripheral blood alone, not thyroid tissue, underwent study. Those with persistent disease had in common more public clonotypes (2,741) than new patients (approximately 920).

This clonotype was seen only a few times. What it binds is unknown. The sample's time point: persistent/refractory GD, antithyroid drugs over 5 years with positive TRAb. The TCR library was made from RNA that had been extracted from PBMCs in TRIzol. The sample consisted of peripheral blood mononuclear cells (PBMCs), taken when the disease was refractory, from a patient treated with antithyroid drugs. The TCR originated in a female donor with Graves disease. The V gene is TRBV19, the J gene TRBJ2-5; 11 bases line up with TRBD2. CDR3 DNA sequence: TGTGCCAGTAGTATGGTACTAGCGGGAGTGGAGACCCAGTACTTC. It specifies CASSMVLAGVETQYF.